One and the same sample provided the 12 T cell receptor beta chains below, sequenced in a study of response to subunit inactivated influenza vaccine. MiXCR was run by TCRdb on the RT-PCR reads, yielding one entry per CDR3 protein. Here the sample spans 590,000 or so distinct CDR3 sequences, roughly 15% being singletons. This specimen consisted of PBMCs from blood, obtained around 15 days before vaccination. The origin of the receptors is a man in his forties or fifties who received an inactivated influenza vaccine.

This clonotype was observed a handful of times. V is TRBV5-6 and J is TRBJ1-6, with unresolved D. V was shortened by 0 bases and J by 10 bases, with 11 bases between the two germline ends. There are 14 residues in the CDR3. Germline CDR1 is SGHDT and CDR2 is YYEEEE. The CDR3 is CASSLVGVGSPLHF. CDR3 DNA sequence: TGTGCCAGCAGCTTGGTTGGCGTGGGGTCACCCCTCCACTTT.

The chain is built from TRBV5-5 and TRBJ2-7; 11 bases are shared with TRBD1. V lost 5 bases to trimming and J lost 2 bases; unmatched junction nucleotides: 6. The germline CDR1 and CDR2 sequences are SGHKS and YYEKEE (reference sequence). The CDR3 is 15 residues long. The CDR3 protein is CASSNGQGATYEQYF. The CDR3 region has the DNA TGTGCCAGCAGTAACGGACAGGGGGCAACCTACGAGCAGTACTTC.

The gene calls are TRBV6-4 and TRBJ2-2; D may be TRBD1 (5 bases). There are 16 residues in the CDR3. V dropped 3 bases and J dropped 0 bases, with 11 bases sitting between them. CDR1 and CDR2 from the germline V gene are MRHNA and SNTAGT. The CDR3 nucleotides are TGTGCCAGCAGTGAGACAGTAAACGCGAACACCGGGGAGCTGTTTTTT. The encoded protein is CASSETVNANTGELFF.

There are many counts of this clonotype. The chain is built from TRBV28 and TRBJ2-5, with D unclear. This CDR3 is built from 14 residues. Per germline, CDR1 MDHEN and CDR2 SYDVKM. Trimming removed 1 base at V and 2 bases at J, with 8 bases between. CDR3 amino acids: CASSLLPLQETQYF. In DNA form, the CDR3 reads TGTGCCAGCAGTTTATTGCCGCTACAAGAGACCCAGTACTTC.

V gene TRBV12-3 or TRBV12-4 combines with J gene TRBJ2-1, with 7 positions matching TRBD1. The CDR3 has 14 amino acids. V trimming: 2 bases; J trimming: 5 bases; junction bases outside the gene matches: 3. The CDR3 region is CASSLSGTDNEQFF. CDR3 nucleotides: TGTGCCAGCAGTTTATCCGGGACAGACAATGAGCAGTTCTTC.

V is TRBV20-1 and J is TRBJ2-5; D call uncertain. CDR1 DFQATT and CDR2 SNEGSKA come from the germline V gene (reference sequence). This CDR3 has 12 amino acids. V lost 1 base, J lost 5 bases, and 8 bases lay in between. The CDR3 bases are TGCAGTGCTAGAGGTTACGACGAGACCCAGTACTTC. Protein product: CSARGYDETQYF.

The chain joins TRBV11-2 to TRBJ2-5, with a tentative D call TRBD1 (6 bases). CDR1 is SGHAT and CDR2 is FQNNGV in the germline V gene. Trimming removed 4 bases at V and 5 bases at J, with 14 bases between. This CDR3 is built from 14 residues. The CDR3 here is CASSSLRGRETQYF. The CDR3 DNA follows: TGTGCCAGCAGCTCCCTCAGGGGCCGGGAGACCCAGTACTTC.

This clonotype came up many times. This chain links TRBV28 with TRBJ1-1; D gene uncertain. The CDR3 spans 12 residues. The V end was cut by 2 bases, the J end by 7 bases, with 8 bases between. Germline V gives CDR1 MDHEN, CDR2 SYDVKM. The CDR3 bases are TGTGCCAGCAGTTTAAGTTCCTTTGAAGCTTTCTTT. Translating gives CASSLSSFEAFF.

The chain combines TRBV6-1 with TRBJ2-2; 9 bases align to TRBD2. Germline values: CDR1 MNHNS, CDR2 SASEGT. This CDR3 comprises 20 residues. Trimming took 5 bases from V and 1 from J; bases not matched to a gene: 17. The CDR3 loop reads CASSKMRGGATKMNTGELFF. CDR3 coding DNA: TGTGCCAGCAGTAAGATGCGGGGGGGCGCAACTAAAATGAACACCGGGGAGCTGTTTTTT.

This clonotype was seen a few times. V is TRBV20-1 and J is TRBJ2-3, with a weak D call TRBD1 (6 bases). Per germline, CDR1 DFQATT and CDR2 SNEGSKA (reference sequence). This CDR3 has 11 amino acids. V shed 6 bases and J shed 9 bases, with 13 bases lying between them. The CDR3 loop is CSAERQGTQYF. The DNA of the CDR3 is TGCAGTGCCGAGAGGCAGGGGACGCAGTATTTT.

In this sample, this clonotype turned up a few times. The J gene is TRBJ2-3, the V gene TRBV11-1, with 9 bases that match TRBD1. V trimming: 4 bases; J trimming: 2 bases; junction bases outside the gene matches: 16. Per the germline V gene, CDR1 is SGHAT and CDR2 is FQDESV (reference sequence). CDR3 size: 19 residues. The CDR3 DNA follows: TGTGCCAGCAGCTCACTACCACAACCGGGACAGGGATACACAGATACGCAGTATTTT. The encoded protein is CASSSLPQPGQGYTDTQYF.

This chain uses TRBV4-1 with TRBJ1-1; D gene ambiguous. CDR3 size: 14 residues. V was cut by 0 bases and J by 2 bases, with 7 bases left in between. Per germline, CDR1 MGHRA and CDR2 YSYEKL. The CDR3 DNA is TGCGCCAGCAGCCAAGATGTTTCTAACACTGAAGCTTTCTTT. Translating it yields CASSQDVSNTEAFF.